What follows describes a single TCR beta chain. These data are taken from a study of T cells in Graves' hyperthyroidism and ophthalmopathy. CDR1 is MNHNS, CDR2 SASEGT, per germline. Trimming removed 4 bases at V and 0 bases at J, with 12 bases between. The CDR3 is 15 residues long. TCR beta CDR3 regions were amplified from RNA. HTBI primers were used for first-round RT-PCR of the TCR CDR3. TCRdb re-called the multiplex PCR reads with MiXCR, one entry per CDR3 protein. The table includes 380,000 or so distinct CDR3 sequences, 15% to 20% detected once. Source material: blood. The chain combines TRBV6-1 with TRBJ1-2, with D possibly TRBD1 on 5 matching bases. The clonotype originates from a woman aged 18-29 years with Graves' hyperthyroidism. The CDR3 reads CASSVIDRTNYGYTF. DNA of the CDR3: TGTGCCAGCAGTGTTATTGACAGAACTAACTATGGCTACACCTTC.